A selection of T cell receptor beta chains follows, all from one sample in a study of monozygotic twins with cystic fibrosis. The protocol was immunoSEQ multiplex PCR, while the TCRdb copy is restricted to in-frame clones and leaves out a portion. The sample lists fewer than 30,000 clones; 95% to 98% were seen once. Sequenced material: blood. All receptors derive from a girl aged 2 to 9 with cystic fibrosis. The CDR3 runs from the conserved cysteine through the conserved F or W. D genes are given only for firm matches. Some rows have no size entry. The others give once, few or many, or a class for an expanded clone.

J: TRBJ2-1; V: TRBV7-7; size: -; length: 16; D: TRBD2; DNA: TGTGCTAGCAGCTCAACTAGCGGGAGCTCCTACAATGAGCAGTTCTTC; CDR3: CASSSTSGSSYNEQFF
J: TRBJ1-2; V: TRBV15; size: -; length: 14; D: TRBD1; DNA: TGTGCCACCAGCAGACAGGGGGCCGAAGATGGCTACACCTTC; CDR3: CATSRQGAEDGYTF
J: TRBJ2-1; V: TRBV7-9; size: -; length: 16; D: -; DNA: TGTGCCAGCAGCCAAATCCGTTCAGGCCCCTACAATGAGCAGTTCTTC; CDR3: CASSQIRSGPYNEQFF
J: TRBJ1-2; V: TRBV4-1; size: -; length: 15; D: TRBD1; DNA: TGCGCCAGCAGCCAAGGGGCGGACAGGGGGCTCGGCTACACCTTC; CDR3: CASSQGADRGLGYTF
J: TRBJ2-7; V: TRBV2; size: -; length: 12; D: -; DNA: TGTGCCACCACGGGGGGCTTTTACGAGCAGTACTTC; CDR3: CATTGGFYEQYF
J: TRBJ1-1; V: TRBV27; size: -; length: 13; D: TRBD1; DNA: TGTGCCAGCAGTGCAGGGGGCGCCACTGAAGCTTTCTTT; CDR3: CASSAGGATEAFF
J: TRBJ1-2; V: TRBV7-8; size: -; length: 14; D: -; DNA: TGTGCCAGCAGCTGGAGGGCTTCCACCTATGGCTACACCTTC; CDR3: CASSWRASTYGYTF
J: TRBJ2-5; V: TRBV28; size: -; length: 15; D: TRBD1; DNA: TGTGCCAGCAGTCGCTCGACAGGGTTGGGTGAGACCCAGTACTTC; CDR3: CASSRSTGLGETQYF
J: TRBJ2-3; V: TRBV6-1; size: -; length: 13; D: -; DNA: TGTGCCAGCAGTGAAGGCCGAACAGATACGCAGTATTTT; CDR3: CASSEGRTDTQYF
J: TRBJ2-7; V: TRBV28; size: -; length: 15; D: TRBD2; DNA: TGTGCCAGCACCCCCTGGGGGGGACCCACCTACGAGCAGTACTTC; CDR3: CASTPWGGPTYEQYF
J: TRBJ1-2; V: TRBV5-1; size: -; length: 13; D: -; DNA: TGCGCCAGCAGCTTGGAGGGGAACTATGGCTACACCTTC; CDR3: CASSLEGNYGYTF
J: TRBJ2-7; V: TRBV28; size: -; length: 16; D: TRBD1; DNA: TGTGCCAGCAGTTTAGGGCGGGACAGGGAGGTGTACGAGCAGTACTTC; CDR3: CASSLGRDREVYEQYF
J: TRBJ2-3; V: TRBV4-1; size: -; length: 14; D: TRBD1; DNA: TGCGCCAGCAGCCCGGGACAGTTCACAGATACGCAGTATTTT; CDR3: CASSPGQFTDTQYF
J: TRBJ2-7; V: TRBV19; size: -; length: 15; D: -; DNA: TGTGCCAGTAGTATAGACGGGTCATCTTCCTACGAGCAGTACTTC; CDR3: CASSIDGSSSYEQYF
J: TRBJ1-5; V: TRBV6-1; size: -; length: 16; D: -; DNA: TGTGCCAGCAGTGTACCCCTACAGGGTGACAATCAGCCCCAGCATTTT; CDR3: CASSVPLQGDNQPQHF
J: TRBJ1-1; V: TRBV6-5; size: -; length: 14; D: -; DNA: TGTGCCAGCAGTACCCCGGACGGCCACACTGAAGCTTTCTTT; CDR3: CASSTPDGHTEAFF
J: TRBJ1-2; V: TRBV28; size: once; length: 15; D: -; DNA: TGTGCCAGCAGTTTACCAGGGCATTCAAACTATGGCTACACCTTC; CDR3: CASSLPGHSNYGYTF
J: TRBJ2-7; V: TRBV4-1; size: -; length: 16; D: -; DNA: TGCGCCAGCAGCCAGCTCCTCGGGAGAGGATCCTACGAGCAGTACTTC; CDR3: CASSQLLGRGSYEQYF
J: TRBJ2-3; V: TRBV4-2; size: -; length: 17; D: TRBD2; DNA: TGTGCCAGCAGCCAATCTCTAGCGGGAGGAAGTGAAGATACGCAGTATTTT; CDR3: CASSQSLAGGSEDTQYF
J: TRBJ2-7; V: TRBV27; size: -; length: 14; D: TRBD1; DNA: TGTGCCAGCAGTTCCTACAGGGGGCTTGGGGAGCAGTACTTC; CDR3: CASSSYRGLGEQYF
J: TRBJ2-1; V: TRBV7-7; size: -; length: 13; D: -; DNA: TGTGCCAGCAGCTTGAACGAGGGGAATGAGCAGTTCTTC; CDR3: CASSLNEGNEQFF
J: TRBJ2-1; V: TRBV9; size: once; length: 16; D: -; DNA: TGTGCCAGCAGCGTAGGGGTGGGCATAGTCGGTAATGAGCAGTTCTTC; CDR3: CASSVGVGIVGNEQFF
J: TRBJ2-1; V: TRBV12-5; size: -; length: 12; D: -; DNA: TGTGCTAGTGGTCTGGGGTCGAATGAGCAGTTCTTC; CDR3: CASGLGSNEQFF
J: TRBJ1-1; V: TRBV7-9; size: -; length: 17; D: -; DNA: TGTGCCAGCAGCTTATGGGCCGCGTCACCCCCTAACACTGAAGCTTTCTTT; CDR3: CASSLWAASPPNTEAFF
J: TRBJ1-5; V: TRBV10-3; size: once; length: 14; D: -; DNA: TGTGCCATCAGTGAAAAAGGGATCAATCAGCCCCAGCATTTT; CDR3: CAISEKGINQPQHF
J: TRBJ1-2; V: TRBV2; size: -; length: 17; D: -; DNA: TGTGCCAGCAGTGGAATTTCGGCTCCCCCGACTAACTATGGCTACACCTTC; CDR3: CASSGISAPPTNYGYTF
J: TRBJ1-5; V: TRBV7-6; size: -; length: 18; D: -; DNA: TGTGCCCAACTGAACCCCCTAACCGGGTCCTACAATTTTCAGCCCCAGCATTTT; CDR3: CAQLNPLTGSYNFQPQHF
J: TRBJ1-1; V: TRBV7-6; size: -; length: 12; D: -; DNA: TGTGCCAGCAGCTTAGGGCCGACTGAAGCTTTCTTT; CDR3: CASSLGPTEAFF
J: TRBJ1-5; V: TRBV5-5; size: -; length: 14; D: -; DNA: TGTGCCAGCAGCTTGGCCGTGGGAAATCAGCCCCAGCATTTT; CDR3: CASSLAVGNQPQHF
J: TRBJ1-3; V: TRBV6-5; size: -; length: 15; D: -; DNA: TGTGCCAGCAGTCAAACATTCAGCTCTGGAAACACCATATATTTT; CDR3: CASSQTFSSGNTIYF
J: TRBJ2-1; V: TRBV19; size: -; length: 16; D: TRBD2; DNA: TGTGCCAGTAGTATAGTCGGGCGGGAGAGGAGGGATGAGCAGTTCTTC; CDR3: CASSIVGRERRDEQFF
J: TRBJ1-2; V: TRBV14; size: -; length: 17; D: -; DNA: TGTGCCAGCAGCCAAGAGCCCCCCAGCCAGGCTAACTATGGCTACACCTTC; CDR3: CASSQEPPSQANYGYTF
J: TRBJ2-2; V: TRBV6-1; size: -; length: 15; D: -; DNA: TGTGCCAGCAGTGATTCCGGTCTAGCTGTCGGGGAGCTGTTTTTT; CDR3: CASSDSGLAVGELFF